This TCR beta chain was observed in a study of sequential checkpoint blockade in melanoma. The V end was cut by 5 bases, the J end by 0 bases, with 12 bases between. The germline V gene has CDR1 SGHRS and CDR2 YFSETQ. This CDR3 is built from 14 residues. The sample's treatment: randomized to nivolumab then ipilimumab (arm A) or the reverse (arm B). The protocol was immunoSEQ multiplex PCR, while the TCRdb copy is restricted to in-frame clones and leaves out a portion. The repertoire consists of around 13,000 clones, with roughly a quarter occurring once and the leading ten covering over 15%. The chain recombines TRBV5-1 with TRBJ2-7; the D is unclear. The TCR sequence derives from a human donor with melanoma. Material: tumor tissue (inferred from file names), obtained from a patient given nivolumab and ipilimumab in sequence. DNA for the CDR3: TGCGCCAGCAGAGCCGGAGATTCCTCCTACGAGCAGTACTTC. Its protein product is CASRAGDSSYEQYF.